Following are 21 T cell receptor beta chains from one sample sequenced in a study of control samples from healthy donors and cancer patients. The method was immunoSEQ multiplex PCR; TCRdb's version includes in-frame clones alone and lacks a portion of them. In the table there are 5,000 to 6,500 clones, just under 85% of which are singletons. The sequencing sample was made of formalin-fixed, paraffin-embedded tissue. These receptor sequences come from a female donor with lung cancer.

The gene calls are TRBV9 and TRBJ2-7; D might be TRBD1 (6 bases). V was clipped by 0 bases and J by 1 base, with 11 bases between them. Per germline, CDR1 SGDLS and CDR2 YYNGEE. The CDR3 has 15 residues. The CDR3 reads CASSVGDTKSYEQYF. The CDR3 bases are TGTGCCAGCAGCGTAGGGGACACAAAGTCCTACGAGCAGTACTTC.

The chain combines TRBV19 with TRBJ2-2; TRBD1 matches 10 bases. V lost 4 bases, J lost 6 bases, and 8 bases stayed unmatched. Germline assignment: CDR1 LNHDA and CDR2 SQIVND (reference sequence). CDR3 size: 16 residues. The CDR3 nucleotides are TGTGCCAGTAGTAGCTCGACAGGGGGCGCGTCCGGGGAGCTGTTTTTT. Protein: CASSSSTGGASGELFF.

This clone has more than one count but fewer than ten. This rearrangement joins TRBV4-2 to TRBJ2-7; either TRBD1 or TRBD2 may fit D (5 bases each). This CDR3 comprises 13 residues. Germline lookup yields CDR1 LGHNA and CDR2 YNFKEQ. V lost 1 base to trimming and J lost 3 bases, with 7 bases between them. CDR3 protein: CASSQGDGYEQYF. In DNA, the CDR3 is TGTGCCAGCAGCCAAGGGGACGGCTACGAGCAGTACTTC.

The sample holds a few counts of this clone. The genes are TRBV4-2 and TRBJ2-1; possible D gene TRBD1, 5 bases. Germline CDR1 LGHNA, CDR2 YNFKEQ. The CDR3 totals 16 residues. The germline V and J ends were trimmed by 0 bases and 5 bases, with 14 bases remaining between them. The CDR3 region has the DNA TGTGCCAGCAGCCAAGATTCAGGGTTTACCCACAATGAGCAGTTCTTC. Amino acids: CASSQDSGFTHNEQFF.

The CDR3 reads CASSIYLDGEKLFF. The CDR3 coding sequence is TGTGCCAGTAGTATCTACCTGGATGGAGAAAAACTGTTTTTT. The chain joins TRBV19 to TRBJ1-4, with D hard to call. V shed 3 bases and J shed 8 bases, with 13 bases lying between them. Germline V gene data show CDR1 as LNHDA and CDR2 as SQIVND (reference sequence). The CDR3 has 14 amino acids.

This chain connects TRBV7-8 to TRBJ2-7, with TRBD2 matching 11 bases. Germline V gene data show CDR1 as SGHVS and CDR2 as FQNEAQ. The CDR3 runs to 16 residues. V was clipped by 1 base and J by 3 bases; unmatched bases: 5. CDR3 DNA: TGTGCCAGCAGCTTAGGGACTAGCGGGCTGTACTACGAGCAGTACTTC. Encoded protein: CASSLGTSGLYYEQYF.

The genes are TRBV11-3 and TRBJ2-5; possible D gene TRBD2, 6 bases. Germline V CDR1 and CDR2: SGHNT, YENEEA. The CDR3 covers 16 residues. V was clipped by 1 base and J by 1 base, with 13 bases between them. Written as DNA, the CDR3 is TGTGCCAGCAGCTTAGGTTCCGCGGGGTCCCAAGAGACCCAGTACTTC. It codes for CASSLGSAGSQETQYF.

This clone was picked up one time. V usage is TRBV6-5 and J usage is TRBJ2-1, with 7 bases identical to TRBD2. The germline V gene has CDR1 MNHEY and CDR2 SVGAGI. This CDR3 comprises 15 residues. Losses at the gene ends were 6 bases for V and 8 bases for J; bases not matched to a gene: 13. The CDR3 DNA sequence: TGTGCCAGCAGACCTAATTTGGGGGGGGGTTATGAGCAGTTCTTC. This translates into CASRPNLGGGYEQFF.

The V gene is TRBV7-8, the J gene TRBJ1-2, with D possibly matching TRBD1 (5 bases). V gave up 1 base and J gave up 2 bases, with 11 bases separating them. The CDR3 runs 15 residues. CDR1 SGHVS and CDR2 FQNEAQ come from the germline V gene. The CDR3 sequence is CASSLVGPGNYGYTF. The CDR3 nucleotides are TGTGCCAGCAGCTTAGTGGGGCCAGGGAACTATGGCTACACCTTC.

This clone was seen once. V is TRBV29-1 and J is TRBJ1-2; D is uncertain. The CDR3 consists of 11 residues. Looked up from germline, CDR1 is SQVTM and CDR2 is ANQGSEA. V was cut by 3 bases and J by 4 bases, with 6 bases left in between. CDR3 coding DNA: TGCAGCGTTGAGTCTGGCTATGGCTACACCTTC. Amino acid sequence: CSVESGYGYTF. The variable domain in full, with the rest retrieved from reference TRBV29-1 and TRBJ1-2, is SAVISQKPSRDICQRGTSLTIQCQVDSQVTMMFWYRQQPGQSLTLIATANQGSEATYESGFVIDKFPISRPNLTFSTLTVSNMSPEDSSIYLCSVESGYGYTFGSGTRLTVV.

The chain is built from TRBV14 and TRBJ2-1; TRBD2 agrees at 11 bases. J lost 9 bases, V lost 0 bases, and 4 bases had no gene match. This CDR3 has 15 amino acids. The germline CDR1 and CDR2 sequences are SGHDN and FVKESK. For the CDR3, the DNA is TGTGCCAGCAGCCAAGAACTAGCGGGAGTCAGTGAGCAGTTCTTC. Its protein product is CASSQELAGVSEQFF.

This clone was detected only a few times. The chain joins TRBV5-5 to TRBJ2-5, with D maybe TRBD1 (7 bases). The V end was cut by 0 bases, the J end by 5 bases, with 11 bases between. The CDR3 length is 14 residues. The germline V gene encodes CDR1 SGHKS and CDR2 YYEKEE (reference sequence). The CDR3 DNA sequence: TGTGCCAGCAGCTTGGACAGGGGAGGCGAGACCCAGTACTTC. Amino acids: CASSLDRGGETQYF.

Only one count was recorded for this clone. The chain combines TRBV7-8 with TRBJ2-7, with 10 bases matching TRBD2. Germline loops: CDR1 SGHVS, CDR2 FQNEAQ. CDR3 length equals 16 residues. J was trimmed by 4 bases and V by 5 bases; bases with no gene match: 11. For the CDR3, the DNA is TGTGCCAGCAGCGACCCCTGGGCTAGCGGGAGTTACGAGCAGTACTTC. Translation: CASSDPWASGSYEQYF.

J is TRBJ1-2 and V is TRBV29-1; a possible D gene is TRBD1 (6 bases). The germline V gene encodes CDR1 SQVTM and CDR2 ANQGSEA. V shed 4 bases and J shed 2 bases, with 11 bases lying between them. The CDR3 consists of 13 residues. CDR3 in amino acids: CSVGQGQNYGYTF. The CDR3 region has the DNA TGCAGCGTTGGCCAGGGGCAAAACTATGGCTACACCTTC.

In this sample, this clone turned up once. The chain employs TRBV3-1 (or the pseudogene TRBV3-2) and TRBJ2-7; D not resolved. This CDR3 is built from 11 residues. Germline CDR1 LGHDT, CDR2 YNNKEL (reference sequence). Trimming took 5 bases from V and 7 from J, leaving 9 bases between them. The CDR3 sequence is CASSYLGEQYF. The CDR3 region has the DNA TGTGCCAGCAGCTACTTAGGGGAGCAGTACTTC.

The chain joins TRBV3-1 (or the pseudogene TRBV3-2) to TRBJ1-3, with D unclear. Germline values: CDR1 LGHDT, CDR2 YNNKEL (reference sequence). This CDR3 region has 15 residues. Trimming shortened V by 1 base and J by 4 bases, and 11 bases separated the two germline ends. Here the CDR3 DNA reads TGTGCCAGCAGCCAAGCTCTCAAGGCAGGAAACACCATATATTTT. This codes for CASSQALKAGNTIYF.

The chain has TRBV30 and TRBJ2-1, with 8 bases fitting TRBD2. Per the germline V gene, CDR1 is GTSNPN and CDR2 is SVGIG (reference sequence). V shed 2 bases and J 7 bases; nucleotides not matched to a gene: 4. The length of the CDR3 is 13 residues. This CDR3 reads CAWSPGGLNEQFF. CDR3 in DNA: TGTGCCTGGAGTCCGGGAGGGCTAAATGAGCAGTTCTTC.

This chain uses TRBV6-5 with TRBJ2-7, with a weak D call TRBD2 (6 bases). Germline V CDR1 and CDR2: MNHEY, SVGAGI. Trimming stripped 6 bases from V and 3 bases from J, with 12 bases between. The CDR3 spans 13 residues. For the CDR3, the DNA is TGTGCCAGCAGCTCGGGGGTTTACTACGAGCAGTACTTC. This codes for CASSSGVYYEQYF.

DNA of the CDR3: TGCGCCAGCAGCCAAGACCGTACAGGGAGGAATTCACCCCTCCACTTT. It specifies CASSQDRTGRNSPLHF. The chain recombines TRBV4-3 with TRBJ1-6; a possible D gene is TRBD1 (6 bases). The length of the CDR3 is 16 residues. V lost 0 bases, J lost 7 bases, and 13 bases lay in between. Germline V lookup: CDR1 LGHNA, CDR2 YSLEER.

This chain uses TRBV27 with TRBJ2-7, with 10 bases lining up with TRBD2. The CDR3 extends over 13 amino acids. The V and J ends lost 4 bases and 3 bases, in that order; junction bases with no gene match: 0. CDR1 MNHEY and CDR2 SMNVEV come from the germline V gene (reference sequence). The CDR3 sequence: CASSWTSGYEQYF. The CDR3 DNA follows: TGTGCCAGCAGTTGGACTAGCGGCTACGAGCAGTACTTC.

V and J are TRBV7-3 and TRBJ1-5; D uncertain. The CDR3 covers 13 residues. V lost 4 bases, J lost 4 bases, and 8 bases lay in between. The germline CDR1 and CDR2 sequences are SGHTA and FQGTGA. DNA of the CDR3: TGTGCCAGCAGCTCGGGTTTTAATCAGCCCCAGCATTTT. Residues: CASSSGFNQPQHF. Supplemented by reference TRBV7-3 and TRBJ1-5, the full variable domain reads GAGVSQTPSNKVTEKGKYVELRCDPISGHTALYWYRQSLGQGPEFLIYFQGTGAADDSGLPNDRFFAVRPEGSVSTLKIQRTERGDSAVYLCASSSGFNQPQHFGDGTRLSIL.